These T cell receptor beta chains were read from a single sample in a study of cytomegalovirus exposure and HLA in healthy donors. Repertoires were generated with immunoSEQ multiplex PCR, while TCRdb's copy carries only in-frame clones and drops some. The sample shows some 100,000 clones, 70% to 85% of them seen only once. Input material: PBMCs. These receptors were taken from a woman under 30 in good health and CMV-seronegative. CDR3s include the opening cysteine and the closing phenylalanine or tryptophan. Fields, in order: D gene, clone size, J gene, V gene, CDR3 protein, CDR3 DNA. D genes are given only for firm matches. Only some rows state a clone size, as once, few, many or a class for expanded clones.

D: TRBD1; size: NA; J: TRBJ2-5; V: TRBV5-5; CDR3: CASILDRGYQETQYF; DNA: TGTGCCAGCATCCTGGACAGGGGGTACCAAGAGACCCAGTACTTC
D: TRBD1; size: NA; J: TRBJ2-1; V: TRBV7-8; CDR3: CASSLPGQDNEQFF; DNA: TGTGCCAGCAGCCTCCCGGGACAGGACAATGAGCAGTTCTTC
D: TRBD1; size: NA; J: TRBJ1-1; V: TRBV7-8; CDR3: CASSSPTGLNTEAFF; DNA: TGTGCCAGCAGCTCGCCGACAGGGCTGAACACTGAAGCTTTCTTT
D: TRBD1; size: medium-sized; J: TRBJ1-1; V: TRBV7-9; CDR3: CASSLEDREAFF; DNA: TGTGCCAGCAGCTTAGAGGACAGGGAAGCTTTCTTT
D: TRBD1; size: NA; J: TRBJ2-1; V: TRBV4-1; CDR3: CASSQVTGKNEQFF; DNA: TGCGCCAGCAGCCAAGTGACAGGGAAGAATGAGCAGTTCTTC
D: NA; size: NA; J: TRBJ1-4; V: TRBV4-2; CDR3: CASSLGVDGEKLFF; DNA: TGTGCCAGCAGCCTAGGGGTGGACGGTGAAAAACTGTTTTTT
D: NA; size: NA; J: TRBJ2-7; V: TRBV28; CDR3: CASSTNYYEQYF; DNA: TGTGCCAGCAGTACCAACTACTACGAGCAGTACTTC
D: TRBD2; size: NA; J: TRBJ2-3; V: TRBV5-1; CDR3: CASSLRLASDTQYF; DNA: TGCGCCAGCAGCTTGAGACTAGCCTCAGATACGCAGTATTTT
D: NA; size: NA; J: TRBJ2-7; V: TRBV30; CDR3: CAWSGTVSYEQYF; DNA: TGTGCCTGGAGTGGGACTGTCTCCTACGAGCAGTACTTC
D: NA; size: NA; J: TRBJ2-7; V: TRBV28; CDR3: CVVEAGKQYF; DNA: TGTGTGGTGGAGGCGGGGAAGCAGTACTTC
D: NA; size: NA; J: TRBJ1-5; V: TRBV6-1; CDR3: CASRMGAAAIQPQHF; DNA: TGTGCCAGCAGAATGGGGGCCGCCGCGATACAGCCCCAGCATTTT
D: TRBD2; size: NA; J: TRBJ2-2; V: TRBV7-6; CDR3: CASSFSGSGTGELFF; DNA: TGTGCCAGCAGCTTTAGCGGGAGCGGCACCGGGGAGCTGTTTTTT
D: TRBD1; size: NA; J: TRBJ1-1; V: TRBV27; CDR3: CASSLAQGGTEAFF; DNA: TGTGCCAGCAGTTTAGCCCAGGGGGGTACTGAAGCTTTCTTT
D: NA; size: NA; J: TRBJ1-1; V: TRBV14; CDR3: CASSSRQGNTEAFF; DNA: TGTGCCAGCAGCTCCCGTCAGGGTAACACTGAAGCTTTCTTT
D: TRBD2; size: once; J: TRBJ2-3; V: TRBV25-1; CDR3: CASSEFEGGKTDTQYF; DNA: TGTGCCAGCAGTGAATTCGAGGGAGGGAAGACAGATACGCAGTATTTT
D: TRBD1; size: NA; J: TRBJ2-5; V: TRBV29-1; CDR3: CSVLWDSQETQYF; DNA: TGCAGCGTACTATGGGACAGTCAAGAGACCCAGTACTTC